One sample yielded the 2 T cell receptor beta chains listed below, sequenced in a study of cytomegalovirus exposure and HLA in healthy donors listed by TCRdb under 2017. Library generation was performed with the immunoSEQ multiplex PCR assay. A mixture of 60 forward primers for TCR Vbeta segments and 13 reverse primers for TCR Jbeta segments was used in the multiplex PCR. What TCRdb holds here is the immuneACCESS table cut down to in-frame rearrangements. Part of the clones is not present; checked against another copy, under half of the missing clones reflect an unresolved V gene, and the others are unexplained. The sample includes about 200,000 clones, with 80% to 90% observed a single time. The ten largest clones represent around 0.3% of the sample. Sequenced sample: PBMCs. The origin of the receptors is a woman in her twenties or thirties in good health and CMV-seronegative.

This clone was seen only a few times. The chain couples TRBV19 to TRBJ1-2; TRBD1 aligns across 9 bases. Trimming cost V 9 bases and J 2 bases; bases outside gene matches: 7. Germline V gene sequence: CDR1 LNHDA, CDR2 SQIVND (reference sequence). CDR3 length equals 14 residues. The DNA for the CDR3 is TGTGCCAGCAAGCCCGGGACAGGGAACTATGGCTACACCTTC. It codes for CASKPGTGNYGYTF.

This clone showed up just a few times. The chain has TRBV19 and TRBJ2-3; TRBD1 matches 7 bases. Germline CDR1 reads LNHDA; CDR2 reads SQIVND (reference sequence). This CDR3 comprises 15 residues. V gave up 6 bases and J gave up 2 bases; unmatched junction bases: 8. CDR3 DNA: TGTGCCAGTAGCCGAGGGGACAGCCTCACAGATACGCAGTATTTT. This sequence encodes CASSRGDSLTDTQYF.